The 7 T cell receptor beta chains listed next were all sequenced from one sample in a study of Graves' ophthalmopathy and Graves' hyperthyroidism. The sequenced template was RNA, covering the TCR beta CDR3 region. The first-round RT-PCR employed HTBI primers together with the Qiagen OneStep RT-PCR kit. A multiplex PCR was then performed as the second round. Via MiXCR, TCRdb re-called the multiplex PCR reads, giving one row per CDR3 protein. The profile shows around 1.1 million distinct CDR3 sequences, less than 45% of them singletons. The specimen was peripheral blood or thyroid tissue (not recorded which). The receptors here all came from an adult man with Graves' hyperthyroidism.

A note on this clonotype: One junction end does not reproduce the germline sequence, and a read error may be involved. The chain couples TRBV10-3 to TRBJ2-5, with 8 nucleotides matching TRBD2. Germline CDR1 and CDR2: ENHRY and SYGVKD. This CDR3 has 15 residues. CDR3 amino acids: CASSASSGSGETQYF. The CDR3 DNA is TGTGCCAGCAGTGCATCGAGCGGGAGTGGTGAGACCCAGTACTTC.

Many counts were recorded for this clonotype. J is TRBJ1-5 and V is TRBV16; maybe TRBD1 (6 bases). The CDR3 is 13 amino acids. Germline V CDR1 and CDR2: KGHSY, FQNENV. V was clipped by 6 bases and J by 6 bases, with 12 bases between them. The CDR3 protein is CASSRQAGQPQHF. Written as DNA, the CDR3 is TGTGCCAGCAGTAGACAGGCCGGTCAGCCCCAGCATTTT. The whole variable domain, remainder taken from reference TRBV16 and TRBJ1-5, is GEEVAQTPKHLVRGEGQKAKLYCAPIKGHSYVFWYQQVLKNEFKFLISFQNENVFDETGMPKERFSAKCLPNSPCSLEIQATKLEDSAVYFCASSRQAGQPQHFGDGTRLSIL.

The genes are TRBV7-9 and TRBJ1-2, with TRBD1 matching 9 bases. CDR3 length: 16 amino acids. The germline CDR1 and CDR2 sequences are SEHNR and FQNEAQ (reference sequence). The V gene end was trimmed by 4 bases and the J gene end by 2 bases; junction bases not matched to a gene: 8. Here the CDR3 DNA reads TGTGCCAGCAGCTCAAACTACGGGACAGGGAACTATGGCTACACCTTC. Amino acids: CASSSNYGTGNYGYTF.

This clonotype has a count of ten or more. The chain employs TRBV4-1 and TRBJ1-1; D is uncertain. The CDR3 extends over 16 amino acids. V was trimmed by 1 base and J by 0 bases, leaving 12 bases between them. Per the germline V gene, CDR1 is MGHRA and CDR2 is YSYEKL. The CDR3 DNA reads TGCGCCAGCAGCCAAGTTAATATGGGCCTGAACACTGAAGCTTTCTTT. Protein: CASSQVNMGLNTEAFF.

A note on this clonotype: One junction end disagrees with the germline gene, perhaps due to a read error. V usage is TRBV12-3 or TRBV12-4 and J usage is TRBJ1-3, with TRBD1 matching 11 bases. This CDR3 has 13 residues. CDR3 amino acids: CVSSGQGADTIYF. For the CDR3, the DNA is TGTGTCAGCAGTGGACAGGGGGCTGACACCATATATTTT.

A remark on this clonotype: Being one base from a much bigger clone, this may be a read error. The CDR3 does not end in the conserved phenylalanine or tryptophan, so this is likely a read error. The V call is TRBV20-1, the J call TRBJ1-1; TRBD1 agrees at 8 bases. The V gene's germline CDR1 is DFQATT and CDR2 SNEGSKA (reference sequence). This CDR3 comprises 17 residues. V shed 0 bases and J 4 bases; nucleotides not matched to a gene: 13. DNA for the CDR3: TGCAGTGCTAGAGAGCAGGGGACAGGTCGTCTAGGCACTGAAGCTTTCCTT. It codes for CSAREQGTGRLGTEAFL.

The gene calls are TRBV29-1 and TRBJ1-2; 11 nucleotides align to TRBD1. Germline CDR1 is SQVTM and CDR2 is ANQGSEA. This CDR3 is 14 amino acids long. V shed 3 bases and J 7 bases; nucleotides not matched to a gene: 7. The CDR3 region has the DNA TGCAGCGTTGATGGGGACAGGGGGGGTAGTGGCTACACCTTC. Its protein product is CSVDGDRGGSGYTF.